What follows are 22 T cell receptor beta chains derived from one specimen sequenced in a study of shared clonotypes between healthy human individuals. Repertoires were generated with immunoSEQ multiplex PCR, while TCRdb's copy carries only in-frame clones and drops some. The sample has roughly 1,100,000 clones, roughly 80% seen once. The specimen sequenced was memory CD4+ T cells sorted from blood. As to subset: CD45RA-negative fraction. These receptors were obtained from a man between 18 and 29 years old in good health.

A note on this clone: Mismatch with germline at one junction end may stem from a read error. This chain joins TRBV7-2 and TRBJ1-2; unclear D gene. The length of the CDR3 is 15 residues. Germline loops: CDR1 SGHTA, CDR2 FQGNSA. The DNA for the CDR3 is TGTGCCAGCAGCATAGCCGCGGCAGACAACTATGGCTACACCTTC. It yields the protein CASSIAAADNYGYTF.

The genes are TRBV7-2 and TRBJ2-1; 15 nucleotides align to TRBD2. Germline CDR1 reads SGHTA; CDR2 reads FQGNSA. The CDR3 has 16 amino acids. The J segment lost 6 bases and the V segment lost 5 bases, leaving 5 bases of the junction unmatched. The CDR3 loop reads CASSPWTSGRGNEQFF. The CDR3 region has the DNA TGTGCCAGCAGCCCTTGGACTAGCGGGAGGGGCAATGAGCAGTTCTTC.

The J gene is TRBJ1-3, the V gene TRBV9, with 9 bases aligning to TRBD1. V lost 3 bases and J lost 3; bases outside the gene matches: 4. Looked up from germline, CDR1 is SGDLS and CDR2 is YYNGEE. The CDR3 spans 15 residues. The CDR3 is CASSATGGGGNTIYF. In nucleotides, the CDR3 is TGTGCCAGCAGCGCGACAGGGGGAGGTGGAAACACCATATATTTT.

The chain joins TRBV21-1 to TRBJ2-3; the table's TRBD1 call for D was not verified on the DNA. TRBV21-1 is a pseudogene segment. This CDR3 comprises 14 residues. The CDR3: CADRQGPFTDTQYF. The CDR3 nucleotides read TGTGCTGACAGACAGGGGCCTTTCACAGATACGCAGTATTTT.

The V call is TRBV6-1, the J call TRBJ1-4; D is ambiguous. The CDR3 consists of 15 residues. V was pared by 5 bases and J by 0 bases, with 10 bases between. Germline loops: CDR1 MNHNS, CDR2 SASEGT. In DNA, the CDR3 is TGTGCCAGCAGTTTTGTAGAAGCAACTAATGAAAAACTGTTTTTT. Encoded protein: CASSFVEATNEKLFF.

This chain links TRBV6-6 with TRBJ2-7; 14 nucleotides agree with TRBD2. Per germline, CDR1 MNHNY and CDR2 SVGAGI (reference sequence). V was clipped by 11 bases and J by 3 bases; unmatched bases: 6. The CDR3 spans 14 residues. CDR3 residues: CASGTSGGNYEQYF. CDR3 bases: TGTGCCTCGGGGACTAGCGGGGGTAACTACGAGCAGTACTTC.

The CDR3 region has the DNA TGTGCCAGCAGTGAAGGGGGAGGGGCTCAGCCCCAGCATTTT. Protein sequence: CASSEGGGAQPQHF. The chain employs TRBV2 and TRBJ1-5; maybe TRBD1 (5 bases). Germline V gives CDR1 SNHLY, CDR2 FYNNEI. This CDR3 region has 14 residues. V shed 1 base and J shed 6 bases, with 10 bases lying between them.

This clone has just one count. The chain joins TRBV7-2 to TRBJ2-2; 9 nucleotides match TRBD2. Per the germline V gene, CDR1 is SGHTA and CDR2 is FQGNSA. Germline trimming cut 5 bases from V and 2 bases from J; bases unmatched to any gene: 3. The CDR3 contains 15 residues. CDR3 DNA: TGTGCCAGCAGCATGCGGGGGGGCAACACCGGGGAGCTGTTTTTT. Encoded protein: CASSMRGGNTGELFF.

The J gene is TRBJ2-7, the V gene TRBV7-8, with 9 bases lining up with TRBD1. V shed 3 bases, J shed 5 bases, and the junction held 8 bases outside the gene matches. Germline V lookup: CDR1 SGHVS, CDR2 FQNEAQ. CDR3 length: 15 amino acids. In DNA form, the CDR3 reads TGTGCCAGCAGCTTGTCCGGGACAGGGCTCGACGAGCAGTACTTC. Its protein product is CASSLSGTGLDEQYF.

V gene TRBV4-1 combines with J gene TRBJ2-2; no clear D gene. Germline V gene sequence: CDR1 MGHRA, CDR2 YSYEKL. The V gene lost 0 bases and the J gene lost 4 bases, with 12 bases spanning the gap. The CDR3 has 16 amino acids. CDR3 region: CASSQDDRRVTGELFF. CDR3 coding DNA: TGCGCCAGCAGCCAAGATGATAGACGGGTCACCGGGGAGCTGTTTTTT.

The chain recombines TRBV18 with TRBJ2-7; 7 bases agree with TRBD1. The germline CDR1 and CDR2 sequences are KGHSH and LQKENI. The ends lost 4 bases at V and 3 bases at J; junction bases unmatched: 6. The CDR3 covers 14 residues. The CDR3 spells CASSQWDSSYEQYF. The CDR3 nucleotides read TGTGCCAGCTCACAATGGGACAGTAGCTACGAGCAGTACTTC. Looking up the rest from reference TRBV18 and TRBJ2-7 gives the full variable domain: NAGVMQNPRHLVRRRGQEARLRCSPMKGHSHVYWYRQLPEEGLKFMVYLQKENIIDESGMPKERFSAEFPKEGPSILRIQQVVRGDSAAYFCASSQWDSSYEQYFGPGTRLTVT.

The rearrangement joins TRBV5-6 to TRBJ2-6; D gene unclear. The germline V gene encodes CDR1 SGHDT and CDR2 YYEEEE. Trimming pared 0 bases from V and 1 base from J, leaving 2 bases between. This CDR3 has 14 residues. Written as DNA, the CDR3 is TGTGCCAGCAGCTTGGAATCTGGGGCCAACGTCCTGACTTTC. Translated: CASSLESGANVLTF.

DNA of the CDR3: TGTGCCAGCAGCTGGGAGGGAAGGGATACGCAGTATTTT. Amino acid sequence: CASSWEGRDTQYF. J is TRBJ2-3 and V is TRBV9; TRBD2 matches 7 bases. V lost 4 bases and J lost 6; bases outside the gene matches: 5. Germline V gene sequence: CDR1 SGDLS, CDR2 YYNGEE. The CDR3 extends over 13 amino acids.

This chain connects TRBV30 to TRBJ1-1, with D unresolved. Trimming took 1 base from V and 11 from J, leaving 8 bases between them. Germline V gene lookup returns CDR1 GTSNPN and CDR2 SVGIG (reference sequence). This CDR3 region has 10 residues. The DNA for the CDR3 is TGTGCCTGGAGTGAGGCGGCGGCTTTCTTT. Translated, it gives CAWSEAAAFF. The full variable domain, rest sourced from reference TRBV30 and TRBJ1-1, is SQTIHQWPATLVQPVGSPLSLECTVEGTSNPNLYWYRQAAGRGLQLLFYSVGIGQISSEVPQNLSASRPQDRQFILSSKKLLLSDSGFYLCAWSEAAAFFGQGTRLTVV.

The chain recombines TRBV27 with TRBJ1-2; D uncertain. This CDR3 comprises 13 residues. The germline CDR1 and CDR2 sequences are MNHEY and SMNVEV (reference sequence). The V end was cut by 2 bases, the J end by 6 bases, with 10 bases between. The CDR3 protein is CASSLLPGHGYTF. The CDR3 bases are TGTGCCAGCAGTTTACTCCCCGGGCATGGCTACACCTTC.

This clone was detected once. The chain is built from TRBV5-1 and TRBJ1-4; D unclear. The germline V gene has CDR1 SGHRS and CDR2 YFSETQ. V was cut by 1 base and J by 8 bases, with 9 bases left in between. The CDR3 loop spans 13 amino acids. Here the CDR3 DNA reads TGCGCCAGCAGCTTGAACTATGGGGAAAAACTGTTTTTT. Translating it yields CASSLNYGEKLFF.

The CDR3 DNA follows: TGTGCCGGGTCGGGACAGGGTGGCAATCAGCCCCAGCATTTT. This translates into CAGSGQGGNQPQHF. This chain connects TRBV19 to TRBJ1-5; 9 bases map to TRBD1. Germline CDR1 LNHDA, CDR2 SQIVND (reference sequence). V trimming: 11 bases; J trimming: 2 bases; junction bases outside the gene matches: 7. CDR3 length: 14 residues.

A word on this clone: This may come from a read error, since a much larger clone is one base off. The chain combines TRBV7-6 with TRBJ2-7; a possible D gene is TRBD1 (6 bases). The germline V gene encodes CDR1 SGHVS and CDR2 FNYEAQ. The CDR3 is 13 residues long. The germline V and J ends were trimmed by 3 bases and 2 bases, with 8 bases remaining between them. The CDR3 sequence: CASSFTGTYEQYF. The DNA of the CDR3 is TGTGCCAGCAGCTTTACAGGGACCTACGAGCAGTACTTC.

This clone was counted a single time. Different DNA sequences within this sample yield the same CDR3. The chain recombines TRBV20-1 with TRBJ2-1; no clear D. Germline CDR1 is DFQATT and CDR2 is SNEGSKA (reference sequence). The CDR3 runs 11 residues. Trimming removed 3 bases from V and 6 bases from J, with 6 bases in between. DNA for the CDR3: TGCAGTGCTAGGGATGCCAATGAGCAGTTCTTC. It yields the protein CSARDANEQFF.

This chain uses TRBV7-2 with TRBJ1-3; maybe TRBD1 (5 bases). Germline CDR1 is SGHTA and CDR2 is FQGNSA. The V gene lost 5 bases and the J gene lost 0 bases, with 17 bases spanning the gap. CDR3 size: 17 residues. The CDR3 spells CASSQGPPFVSGNTIYF. DNA for the CDR3: TGTGCCAGCAGCCAGGGCCCGCCCTTTGTCTCTGGAAACACCATATATTTT.

This chain connects TRBV18 to TRBJ2-5, with D hard to call. CDR1 is KGHSH and CDR2 is LQKENI in the germline V gene. Trimming removed 2 bases at V and 0 bases at J, with 4 bases between. This CDR3 comprises 13 residues. The CDR3 sequence: CASSPNYQETQYF. CDR3 DNA: TGTGCCAGCTCACCAAATTACCAAGAGACCCAGTACTTC.

Points on this clone: The same CDR3 arises from other DNA sequences in this sample as well. This sequence joins TRBV30 and TRBJ1-5; D unclear. Germline V CDR1 and CDR2: GTSNPN, SVGIG (reference sequence). The CDR3 consists of 11 residues. Trimming took 5 bases from V and 1 from J, leaving 3 bases between them. The CDR3 reads CAWGSNQPQHF. For the CDR3, the DNA is TGTGCCTGGGGGAGCAATCAGCCCCAGCATTTT.